This T cell receptor (beta chain) was observed in a study of cytomegalovirus exposure and HLA in healthy donors. The method was immunoSEQ multiplex PCR; TCRdb's version includes in-frame clones alone and lacks a portion of them. The repertoire holds approximately 270,000 clones, with roughly 87% as singletons. Germline V gene lookup returns CDR1 MDHEN and CDR2 SYDVKM. The CDR3 sequence is 16 residues long. Trimming took off 8 bases at V and 0 bases at J, with 17 bases between the two ends. Sequencing input: PBMCs. This chain links TRBV28 with TRBJ1-5; the D is unclear. This sequence originates from a man aged 18 to 30 in good health and CMV-seropositive. The CDR3: CASGSVREYSNQPQHF. CDR3 in DNA: TGTGCCAGCGGATCCGTGCGGGAGTATAGCAATCAGCCCCAGCATTTT. Supplemented by reference TRBV28 and TRBJ1-5, the full variable domain reads DVKVTQSSRYLVKRTGEKVFLECVQDMDHENMFWYRQDPGLGLRLIYFSYDVKMKEKGDIPEGYSVSREKKERFSLILESASTNQTSMYLCASGSVREYSNQPQHFGDGTRLSIL.